Shown below are 3 T cell receptor beta chains from a single sample sequenced in a study of blood T cell repertoires in COVID-19. Only in-frame clones appear in the TCRdb table, and some are missing; sequencing was by immunoSEQ multiplex PCR. The data show fewer than 300,000 clones, 88% seen once. The sequencing sample was made of peripheral blood. Receptor source: a man in his fifties or sixties who had recovered from COVID-19.

The chain combines TRBV18 with TRBJ2-5, with TRBD1 matching 7 bases. V was pared by 2 bases and J by 5 bases, with 8 bases of the junction left unmatched. Germline V gene lookup returns CDR1 KGHSH and CDR2 LQKENI. The CDR3 covers 15 residues. CDR3 loop: CASSPEKGGAETQYF. CDR3 nucleotide sequence: TGTGCCAGCTCACCAGAGAAAGGGGGCGCGGAGACCCAGTACTTC.

This chain connects TRBV29-1 to TRBJ1-2; D call uncertain. CDR1 is SQVTM and CDR2 is ANQGSEA in the germline V gene. V was shortened by 4 bases and J by 7 bases, with 7 bases between the two germline ends. This CDR3 is built from 10 residues. The CDR3 loop is CSVGEGGYTF. The DNA of the CDR3 is TGCAGCGTTGGGGAGGGTGGCTACACCTTC.

V is TRBV6-1 and J is TRBJ2-3; 8 positions agree with TRBD2. This CDR3 is 18 amino acids long. Germline lookup yields CDR1 MNHNS and CDR2 SASEGT. The V gene end was trimmed by 3 bases and the J gene end by 5 bases; junction bases not matched to a gene: 16. CDR3 sequence (DNA): TGTGCCAGCAGTGAGACGTTCGGCGGGGGGTTTTTGGGAGATACGCAGTATTTT. It translates to CASSETFGGGFLGDTQYF.